Each of the 32 T cell receptor beta chains below was sequenced from the same sample in a study of regulatory T cells in long-lasting Graves disease. Time point noted: newly diagnosed GD, antithyroid drugs for less than 3 months. The TCR library was made from RNA that had been extracted from PBMCs in TRIzol. With iRepertoire HTBI primers and Arm-PCR of CDR3 regions, TCR beta libraries were built. One entry per CDR3 protein results from TCRdb running MiXCR on the multiplex PCR reads. This table holds over 200,000 distinct CDR3 sequences, approximately 20% found once. The starting material was peripheral blood mononuclear cells (PBMCs), obtained at new diagnosis, from a patient treated with antithyroid drugs. These receptors all come from a female donor with Graves disease.

The chain recombines TRBV12-3 or TRBV12-4 with TRBJ2-5; a possible D gene is TRBD1 (5 bases). The V and J ends lost 6 bases and 5 bases respectively, with 19 bases between them. The CDR3 contains 15 residues. The CDR3 here is CASRSSGALRETQYF. The DNA of the CDR3 is TGTGCCAGCAGATCATCTGGGGCGTTGCGGGAGACCCAGTACTTC.

Many counts were recorded for this clonotype. The rearrangement joins TRBV12-3 or TRBV12-4 to TRBJ1-6; maybe TRBD1 (5 bases). This CDR3 is built from 15 residues. V dropped 6 bases and J dropped 11 bases, with 20 bases sitting between them. Here the CDR3 DNA reads TGTGCCAGCAGCGCTGGTCTAGGGGCGCAGACACCCCTCCACTTT. Residues: CASSAGLGAQTPLHF.

At least ten counts were recorded for this clonotype. V usage is TRBV24-1 and J usage is TRBJ1-4; D unclear. The CDR3 covers 15 residues. Germline lookup yields CDR1 KGHDR and CDR2 SFDVKD. V was cut by 4 bases and J by 7 bases, with 15 bases left in between. The CDR3 loop reads CATSDPTARVEKLFF. The CDR3 DNA is TGTGCCACCAGTGACCCGACTGCACGGGTTGAAAAACTGTTTTTT.

In this sample, this clonotype turned up many times. V gene TRBV20-1 combines with J gene TRBJ1-5, with D perhaps TRBD1 (6 bases). This CDR3 region has 12 residues. Germline CDR1 DFQATT, CDR2 SNEGSKA (reference sequence). In nucleotides, the CDR3 is TGCGGCCGACAGGTTAGCAATCAGCCCCAGCATTTT. Amino acid sequence: CGRQVSNQPQHF.

The chain links TRBV28 to TRBJ1-6, with 7 positions matching TRBD1. Germline lookup yields CDR1 MDHEN and CDR2 SYDVKM. V was pared by 5 bases and J by 9 bases, with 10 bases of the junction left unmatched. This CDR3 is built from 15 residues. CDR3 bases: TGTGCCAGCAGTGCAGGGGGGCCGGGGGGTTCACCCCTCCACTTT. Its protein product is CASSAGGPGGSPLHF.

This clonotype has a count of ten or more. This chain uses TRBV27 with TRBJ2-5; 12 nucleotides line up with TRBD2. CDR3 length equals 17 residues. J was trimmed by 2 bases and V by 6 bases; bases with no gene match: 10. Per germline, CDR1 MNHEY and CDR2 SMNVEV (reference sequence). Written as DNA, the CDR3 is TGTGCCAGCAGCCCGGGACTAGCGGGCCGTCTTCAAGAGACCCAGTACTTC. Protein sequence: CASSPGLAGRLQETQYF.

This clonotype showed up just a few times. V usage is TRBV24-1 and J usage is TRBJ2-1, with TRBD2 matching over 14 bases. This CDR3 has 18 amino acids. The ends lost 3 bases at V and 2 bases at J; junction bases unmatched: 5. In germline, CDR1 is KGHDR, CDR2 SFDVKD. This CDR3 is CATSDAGLAGGTYNEQFF. The DNA of the CDR3 is TGTGCCACCAGTGATGCCGGACTAGCGGGAGGCACCTACAATGAGCAGTTCTTC.

This clonotype was seen many times. The chain has TRBV28 and TRBJ2-1; 13 nucleotides line up with TRBD2. Germline V CDR1 and CDR2: MDHEN, SYDVKM. CDR3 length: 19 amino acids. The V and J ends lost 3 bases and 3 bases, in that order; junction bases with no gene match: 11. Written as DNA, the CDR3 is TGTGCCAGCAGTTTCGGCCTGGGACTAGCGGGGTCCGTCTACAATGAGCAGTTCTTC. As protein: CASSFGLGLAGSVYNEQFF.

This clonotype has at least ten counts. This sequence joins TRBV12-3 or TRBV12-4 and TRBJ2-1, with 7 bases matching TRBD2. The CDR3 has 15 amino acids. The J segment lost 4 bases and the V segment lost 10 bases, leaving 13 bases of the junction unmatched. The CDR3: CANSPERGGYNEQFF. In DNA, the CDR3 is TGTGCCAACAGCCCTGAGCGGGGAGGTTACAATGAGCAGTTCTTC.

This clonotype was observed many times. The chain joins TRBV24-1 to TRBJ2-1; D is ambiguous. V was clipped by 3 bases and J by 8 bases, with 4 bases between them. Per germline, CDR1 KGHDR and CDR2 SFDVKD. The CDR3 consists of 11 residues. The CDR3 spells CATSDDDEQFF. The DNA for the CDR3 is TGTGCCACCAGTGATGACGATGAGCAGTTCTTC.

In this sample, this clonotype turned up many times. The V and J genes are TRBV20-1 and TRBJ2-1, with a possible D match to TRBD1 (6 bases). Germline V gene data show CDR1 as DFQATT and CDR2 as SNEGSKA (reference sequence). V was pared by 3 bases and J by 9 bases, with 15 bases between. This CDR3 is built from 13 residues. CDR3 DNA: TGCAGTGCTAGGAACCCTACAGGGACTGAGCAGTTCTTC. This sequence encodes CSARNPTGTEQFF.

The sample holds many counts of this clonotype. J is TRBJ1-2 and V is TRBV28, with D perhaps matching TRBD1 (5 bases). V lost 4 bases to trimming and J lost 0 bases, with 9 bases between them. The germline V gene has CDR1 MDHEN and CDR2 SYDVKM. The CDR3 contains 14 residues. This chain's CDR3 is CASSWGMSNYGYTF. DNA of the CDR3: TGTGCCAGCAGTTGGGGGATGTCTAACTATGGCTACACCTTC.

This clonotype was seen repeatedly, ten times or more. The V call is TRBV10-3, the J call TRBJ2-1; 12 bases map to TRBD2. The V gene's germline CDR1 is ENHRY and CDR2 SYGVKD. The CDR3 loop spans 16 amino acids. Losses at the gene ends were 3 bases for V and 3 bases for J; bases not matched to a gene: 3. The DNA for the CDR3 is TGTGCCATCAGTGATTCGACTAGCGGGAGCTACAATGAGCAGTTCTTC. Amino acids: CAISDSTSGSYNEQFF.

This clonotype occurred many times. V is TRBV28 and J is TRBJ2-3; TRBD2 matches at 12 bases. The CDR3 spans 16 residues. CDR1 is MDHEN, CDR2 SYDVKM, per germline. The trim removed 4 bases at V and 2 bases at J, leaving 4 bases unmatched. The CDR3 DNA reads as TGTGCCAGCAGTTCGGGACTAGCGGGCGACACAGATACGCAGTATTTT. Translating it yields CASSSGLAGDTDTQYF.

This clonotype is medium-sized. The chain joins TRBV5-1 to TRBJ2-3; 8 bases agree with TRBD1. The trim removed 0 bases at V and 4 bases at J, leaving 7 bases unmatched. CDR3 length: 16 residues. Per germline, CDR1 SGHRS and CDR2 YFSETQ. CDR3 sequence reads: CASSLEQGARADTQYF. DNA of the CDR3: TGCGCCAGCAGCTTGGAGCAGGGGGCTCGGGCAGATACGCAGTATTTT.

This clonotype came up many times. The V gene is TRBV12-3 or TRBV12-4, the J gene TRBJ1-1; perhaps TRBD1 as D (5 bases). Between the trimmed V and J ends, which lost 7 bases and 6 bases, there was a span of 15 bases. CDR3 length equals 13 residues. The CDR3 spells CASIFRRGSEAFF. CDR3 bases: TGTGCCAGCATCTTTAGAAGGGGTTCTGAAGCTTTCTTT.

The chain has TRBV6-1 and TRBJ2-5, with 8 bases lining up with TRBD2. The germline CDR1 and CDR2 sequences are MNHNS and SASEGT. Trimming removed 0 bases from V and 5 bases from J; junction bases left unmatched: 5. This CDR3 is 15 amino acids long. This CDR3 reads CASSEALVAGETQYF. The CDR3 DNA sequence: TGTGCCAGCAGTGAAGCGCTTGTAGCGGGGGAGACCCAGTACTTC.

This clonotype was counted many times. V usage is TRBV10-3 and J usage is TRBJ2-3, with D tentatively TRBD1 (6 bases). The germline V gene encodes CDR1 ENHRY and CDR2 SYGVKD. The germline V and J ends were trimmed by 11 bases and 1 base, with 13 bases remaining between them. The CDR3 has 13 amino acids. CDR3: CALRDTRTDTQYF. CDR3 sequence (DNA): TGTGCCCTCCGGGACACCCGCACAGATACGCAGTATTTT.

At least ten counts were recorded for this clonotype. This sequence joins TRBV7-2 and TRBJ2-7, with D hard to call. The ends were cut back, 4 bases at V and 2 bases at J, with 6 bases in the middle. Germline-derived CDR1 and CDR2 are SGHTA and FQGNSA. This CDR3 comprises 12 residues. The CDR3 is CASSSWAYEQYF. In nucleotides, the CDR3 is TGTGCCAGCAGCTCGTGGGCCTACGAGCAGTACTTC.

This clonotype was counted many times. The chain uses TRBV19 and TRBJ1-1, with a weak D call TRBD1 (5 bases). Between the trimmed V and J ends, which lost 5 bases and 2 bases, there was a span of 15 bases. From germline, CDR1 is LNHDA and CDR2 SQIVND (reference sequence). The CDR3 extends over 15 amino acids. Here the CDR3 DNA reads TGTGCCAGTAGTCTCCTCCCGGGGGTTAACACTGAAGCTTTCTTT. It is translated as CASSLLPGVNTEAFF.

At least ten counts were recorded for this clonotype. The chain carries TRBV20-1 and TRBJ1-2; no clear D gene. Looked up from germline, CDR1 is DFQATT and CDR2 is SNEGSKA (reference sequence). Trimming cost V 6 bases and J 0 bases, with 11 bases left between them. The CDR3 totals 13 residues. DNA for the CDR3: TGCAGTGCCGCCTCGGGATCTAACTATGGCTACACCTTC. This translates into CSAASGSNYGYTF.

This clonotype was seen repeatedly, ten times or more. The chain joins TRBV27 to TRBJ2-2; D perhaps matches TRBD1 (6 bases). This CDR3 is built from 15 residues. Germline CDR1 MNHEY, CDR2 SMNVEV (reference sequence). Trimming pared 5 bases from V and 5 bases from J, leaving 15 bases between. The CDR3 here is CASSPFTQGTGELFF. CDR3 nucleotide sequence: TGTGCCAGCAGTCCATTCACGCAGGGGACCGGGGAGCTGTTTTTT.

This clonotype was counted only a few times. The chain recombines TRBV20-1 with TRBJ2-2; TRBD1 matches 8 bases. The CDR3 covers 16 residues. The junction had 8 bases not matched to a gene; V was cut back by 5 bases and J by 0 bases. From germline, CDR1 is DFQATT and CDR2 SNEGSKA (reference sequence). The CDR3 region is CSARTGLASNTGELFF. The CDR3 coding sequence is TGCAGTGCTCGGACAGGGCTTGCCTCGAACACCGGGGAGCTGTTTTTT.

This clonotype was counted at least ten times. The chain couples TRBV12-3 or TRBV12-4 to TRBJ1-4; D might be TRBD1 (5 bases). V dropped 5 bases and J dropped 7 bases, with 17 bases sitting between them. The CDR3 length is 15 residues. CDR3 nucleotides: TGTGCCAGCAGTGGAAGGAGGGGTGGCAGTGAAAAACTGTTTTTT. This translates into CASSGRRGGSEKLFF.

This clonotype was detected ten times or more. The rearrangement links TRBV6-5 to TRBJ2-5; D is possibly TRBD2 (6 bases). V lost 2 bases, J lost 5 bases, and 15 bases lay in between. This CDR3 region has 15 residues. The V gene's germline CDR1 is MNHEY and CDR2 SVGAGI. The CDR3 DNA sequence: TGTGCCAGCAGTTACGAGACAAGGGCGGGGGAGACCCAGTACTTC. Translated: CASSYETRAGETQYF.

This clonotype came up a few times. V is TRBV10-3 and J is TRBJ1-4; no clear D. The germline CDR1 and CDR2 sequences are ENHRY and SYGVKD. Trimming stripped 10 bases from V and 2 bases from J, with 11 bases between. This CDR3 has 13 residues. The CDR3 DNA reads TGTGCCAGCGGTGGGGTGACTAATGAAAAACTGTTTTTT. Translating gives CASGGVTNEKLFF.

This clonotype was counted many times. J is TRBJ2-3 and V is TRBV10-3, with 12 bases lining up with TRBD2. J was trimmed by 6 bases and V by 10 bases; bases with no gene match: 8. CDR1 is ENHRY and CDR2 is SYGVKD in the germline V gene. This CDR3 has 14 residues. The CDR3 reads CATRLAGASDTQYF. CDR3 coding DNA: TGTGCCACCAGACTAGCGGGAGCTTCCGATACGCAGTATTTT.

In this sample, this clonotype turned up many times. The chain has TRBV19 and TRBJ2-3, with D hard to call. Germline loops: CDR1 LNHDA, CDR2 SQIVND (reference sequence). The CDR3 runs to 15 residues. Trimming cost V 0 bases and J 5 bases, with 12 bases left between them. The CDR3 DNA reads as TGTGCCAGTAGTATAGATACCCCCATGAGAGATACGCAGTATTTT. Its protein product is CASSIDTPMRDTQYF.

The sample holds many counts of this clonotype. The CDR3 end shows no conserved phenylalanine or tryptophan, and so a read error is likely. The DNA is left out, because the CDR3 cannot be placed on it with certainty; the CDR3 is given as TCRdb lists it. The rearrangement uses TRBV7-3 and TRBJ1-6. The CDR3 region is 11 residues in length, termini included. The germline CDR1 and CDR2 sequences are SGHTA and FQGTGA. The CDR3 sequence: CASSPGGPEPI.

Only one count was recorded for this clonotype. The V and J genes are TRBV18 and TRBJ2-2; the D gene is possibly TRBD2 (6 bases). This CDR3 comprises 16 residues. Deletions cut 4 bases from V and 4 bases from J, with 16 bases between. Germline values: CDR1 KGHSH, CDR2 LQKENI. The CDR3 coding sequence is TGTGCCAGCTCACTCCAGGAGGGTGCCGTCACCGGGGAGCTGTTTTTT. Translation gives CASSLQEGAVTGELFF.

At least ten counts were recorded for this clonotype. J is TRBJ2-2 and V is TRBV19; 9 bases are shared with TRBD2. V lost 3 bases and J lost 7; bases outside the gene matches: 9. The CDR3 is 16 residues long. The germline gives CDR1 LNHDA, CDR2 SQIVND (reference sequence). The CDR3 protein is CASSIEASGMGGELFF. Written as DNA, the CDR3 is TGTGCCAGTAGTATTGAGGCTAGCGGGATGGGCGGGGAGCTGTTTTTT.

The sample holds a few counts of this clonotype. The V and J genes are TRBV20-1 and TRBJ1-1, with D tentatively TRBD1 (6 bases). Germline values: CDR1 DFQATT, CDR2 SNEGSKA (reference sequence). Between the trimmed V and J ends, which lost 6 bases and 3 bases, there was a span of 17 bases. CDR3 length: 14 residues. CDR3 sequence reads: CSALRGGKDTEAFF. The CDR3 DNA sequence: TGCAGTGCGCTGCGAGGGGGTAAGGACACTGAAGCTTTCTTT.